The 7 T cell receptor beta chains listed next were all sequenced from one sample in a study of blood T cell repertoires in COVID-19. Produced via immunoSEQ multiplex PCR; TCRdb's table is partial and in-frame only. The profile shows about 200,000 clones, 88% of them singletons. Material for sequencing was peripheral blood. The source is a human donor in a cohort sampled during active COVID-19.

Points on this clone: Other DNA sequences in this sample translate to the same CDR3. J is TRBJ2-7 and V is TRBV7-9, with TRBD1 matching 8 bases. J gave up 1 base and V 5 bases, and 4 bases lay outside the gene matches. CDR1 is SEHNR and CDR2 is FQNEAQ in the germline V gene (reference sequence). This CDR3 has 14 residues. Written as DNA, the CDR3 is TGTGCCAGCAGCCCCGGGACAGGATCCTACGAGCAGTACTTC. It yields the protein CASSPGTGSYEQYF.

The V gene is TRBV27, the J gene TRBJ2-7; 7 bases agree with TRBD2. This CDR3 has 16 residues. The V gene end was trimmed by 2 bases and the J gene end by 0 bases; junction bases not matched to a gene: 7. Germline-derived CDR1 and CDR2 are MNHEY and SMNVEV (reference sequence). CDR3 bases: TGTGCCAGCAGTTTAGTGGCGGGGGAAAACTCCTACGAGCAGTACTTC. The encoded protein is CASSLVAGENSYEQYF.

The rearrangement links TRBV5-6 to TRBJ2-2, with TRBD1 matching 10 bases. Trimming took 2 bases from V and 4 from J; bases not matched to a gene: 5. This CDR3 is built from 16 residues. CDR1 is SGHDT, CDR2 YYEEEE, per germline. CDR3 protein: CASSFRDRGLTGELFF. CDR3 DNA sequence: TGTGCCAGCAGCTTCCGGGACAGGGGACTCACCGGGGAGCTGTTTTTT.

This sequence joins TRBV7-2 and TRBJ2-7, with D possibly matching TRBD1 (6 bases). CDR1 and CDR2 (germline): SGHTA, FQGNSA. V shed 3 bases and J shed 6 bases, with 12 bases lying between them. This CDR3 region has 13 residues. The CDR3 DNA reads TGTGCCAGCAGCTTTTGGACAGAGGGCGAGCAGTACTTC. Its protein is CASSFWTEGEQYF.

CDR3 in amino acids: CASLSRDRAYTQYF. The CDR3 DNA follows: TGTGCCAGCTTGTCCCGGGACAGGGCGTATACGCAGTATTTT. V and J are TRBV5-8 and TRBJ2-3; TRBD1 agrees at 9 bases. CDR3 length: 14 amino acids. Trimming at V came to 7 bases and at J to 7 bases, leaving 10 bases not matched to a gene. Germline CDR1 reads SGHTS; CDR2 reads YDEGEE.

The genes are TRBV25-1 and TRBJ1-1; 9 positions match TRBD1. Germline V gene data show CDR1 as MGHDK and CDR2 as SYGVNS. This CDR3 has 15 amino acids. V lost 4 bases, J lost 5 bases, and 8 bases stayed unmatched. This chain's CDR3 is CASSGKTGGGTEAFF. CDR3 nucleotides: TGTGCCAGCAGTGGAAAGACAGGGGGGGGGACTGAAGCTTTCTTT.

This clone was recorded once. The CDR3 nucleotides are TGTGCCAGCAGTTACTCGGCCCCAGAGACCCAGTACTTC. This encodes CASSYSAPETQYF. The gene calls are TRBV6-2 or TRBV6-3 and TRBJ2-5; D unclear. Trimming stripped 0 bases from V and 4 bases from J, with 6 bases between. Germline lookup yields CDR1 MNHEY and CDR2 SVGEGT. The CDR3 runs 13 residues.